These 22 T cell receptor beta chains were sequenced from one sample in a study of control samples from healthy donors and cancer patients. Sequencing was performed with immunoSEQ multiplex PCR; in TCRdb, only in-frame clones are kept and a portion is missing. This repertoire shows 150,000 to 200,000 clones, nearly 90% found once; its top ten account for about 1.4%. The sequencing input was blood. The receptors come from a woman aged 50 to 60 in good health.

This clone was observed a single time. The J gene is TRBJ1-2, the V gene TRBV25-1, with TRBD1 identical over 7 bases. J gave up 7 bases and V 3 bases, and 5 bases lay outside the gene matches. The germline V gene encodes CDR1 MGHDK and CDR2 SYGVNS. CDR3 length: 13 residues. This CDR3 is CASSERTGVGYTF. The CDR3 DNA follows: TGTGCCAGCAGTGAGAGAACAGGGGTTGGCTACACCTTC.

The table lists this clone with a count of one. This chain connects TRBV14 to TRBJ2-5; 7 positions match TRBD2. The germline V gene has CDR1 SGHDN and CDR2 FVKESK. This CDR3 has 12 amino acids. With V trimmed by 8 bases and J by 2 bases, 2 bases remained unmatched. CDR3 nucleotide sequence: TGTGCCAGCCAGCGGGGACAAGAGACCCAGTACTTC. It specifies CASQRGQETQYF.

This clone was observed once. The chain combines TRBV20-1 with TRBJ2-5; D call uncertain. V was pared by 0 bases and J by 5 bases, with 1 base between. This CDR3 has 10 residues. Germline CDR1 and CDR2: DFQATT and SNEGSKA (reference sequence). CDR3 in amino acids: CSARDETQYF. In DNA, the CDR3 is TGCAGTGCTAGAGACGAGACCCAGTACTTC.

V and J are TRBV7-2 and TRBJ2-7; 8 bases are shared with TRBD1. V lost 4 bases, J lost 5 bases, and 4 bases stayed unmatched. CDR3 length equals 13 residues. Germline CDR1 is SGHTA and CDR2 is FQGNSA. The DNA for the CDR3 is TGTGCCAGCAGCTCCCGGACAGGGAACGAGCAGTACTTC. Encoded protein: CASSSRTGNEQYF.

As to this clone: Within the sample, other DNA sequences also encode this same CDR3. This chain's CDR3 is CASSTGLRNTIYF. The CDR3 coding sequence is TGTGCCAGCAGTACCGGCCTGCGGAACACCATATATTTT. The chain has TRBV12-3 or TRBV12-4 and TRBJ1-3; D ambiguous. Trimming stripped 5 bases from V and 7 bases from J, with 12 bases between. The CDR3 totals 13 residues.

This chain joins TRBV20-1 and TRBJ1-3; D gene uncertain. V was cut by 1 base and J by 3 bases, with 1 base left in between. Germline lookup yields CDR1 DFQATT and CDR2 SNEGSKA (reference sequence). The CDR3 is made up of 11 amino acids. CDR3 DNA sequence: TGCAGTGCTAGAGTTGGAAACACCATATATTTT. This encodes CSARVGNTIYF.

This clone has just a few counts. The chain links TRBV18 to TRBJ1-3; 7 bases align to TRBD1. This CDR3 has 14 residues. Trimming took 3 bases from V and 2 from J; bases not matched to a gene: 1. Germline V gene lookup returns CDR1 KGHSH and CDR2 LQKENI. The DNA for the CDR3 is TGTGCCAGCTCACCCGGGACAGCTGGAAACACCATATATTTT. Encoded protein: CASSPGTAGNTIYF. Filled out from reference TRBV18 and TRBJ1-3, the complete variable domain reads NAGVMQNPRHLVRRRGQEARLRCSPMKGHSHVYWYRQLPEEGLKFMVYLQKENIIDESGMPKERFSAEFPKEGPSILRIQQVVRGDSAAYFCASSPGTAGNTIYFGEGSWLTVV.

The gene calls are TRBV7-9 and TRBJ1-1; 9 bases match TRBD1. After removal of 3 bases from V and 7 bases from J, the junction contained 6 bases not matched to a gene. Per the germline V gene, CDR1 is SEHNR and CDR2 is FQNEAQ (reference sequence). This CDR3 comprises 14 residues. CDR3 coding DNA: TGTGCCAGCAGCTTGGTACAGGGGGCGCGTGAAGCTTTCTTT. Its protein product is CASSLVQGAREAFF.

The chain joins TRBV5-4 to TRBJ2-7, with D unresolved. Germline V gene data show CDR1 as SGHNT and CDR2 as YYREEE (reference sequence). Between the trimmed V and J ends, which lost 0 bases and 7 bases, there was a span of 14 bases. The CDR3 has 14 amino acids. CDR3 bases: TGTGCCAGCAGCTTGGGCGGCGAAGTAGGGGAGCAGTACTTC. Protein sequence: CASSLGGEVGEQYF. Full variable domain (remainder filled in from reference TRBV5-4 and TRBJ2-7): ETGVTQSPTHLIKTRGQQVTLRCSSQSGHNTVSWYQQALGQGPQFIFQYYREEENGRGNFPPRFSGLQFPNYSSELNVNALELDDSALYLCASSLGGEVGEQYFGPGTRLTVT.

The CDR3 nucleotides read TGTGCCAGCAGCGACTACAGGGGACTAGATACGCAGTATTTT. The encoded protein is CASSDYRGLDTQYF. This sequence joins TRBV7-2 and TRBJ2-3; D possibly corresponds to TRBD1 (7 bases). The V and J ends lost 5 bases and 5 bases respectively, with 14 bases between them. Germline CDR1 reads SGHTA; CDR2 reads FQGNSA. The CDR3 totals 14 residues.

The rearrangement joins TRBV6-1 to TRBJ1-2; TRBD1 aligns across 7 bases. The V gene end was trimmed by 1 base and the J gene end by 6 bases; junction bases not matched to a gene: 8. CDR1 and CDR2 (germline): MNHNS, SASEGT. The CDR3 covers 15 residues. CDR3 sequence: CASSEEVPTGHGYTF. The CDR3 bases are TGTGCCAGCAGTGAAGAGGTACCGACAGGGCATGGCTACACCTTC.

CDR3 nucleotides: TGTGCCAGCAGCCCCCTGGGGGGGGGAGGATTCTTC. It is translated as CASSPLGGGGFF. V is TRBV3-1 (or the pseudogene TRBV3-2) and J is TRBJ2-1, with TRBD2 identical over 7 bases. Germline-derived CDR1 and CDR2 are LGHDT and YNNKEL (reference sequence). The CDR3 loop spans 12 amino acids. The junction had 10 bases not matched to a gene; V was cut back by 4 bases and J by 16 bases.

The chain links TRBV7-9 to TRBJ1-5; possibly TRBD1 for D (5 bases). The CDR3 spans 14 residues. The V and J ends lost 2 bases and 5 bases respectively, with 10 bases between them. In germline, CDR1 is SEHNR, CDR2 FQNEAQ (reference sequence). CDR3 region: CASSLWGLDQPQHF. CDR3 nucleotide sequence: TGTGCCAGCAGCTTATGGGGGTTAGATCAGCCCCAGCATTTT.

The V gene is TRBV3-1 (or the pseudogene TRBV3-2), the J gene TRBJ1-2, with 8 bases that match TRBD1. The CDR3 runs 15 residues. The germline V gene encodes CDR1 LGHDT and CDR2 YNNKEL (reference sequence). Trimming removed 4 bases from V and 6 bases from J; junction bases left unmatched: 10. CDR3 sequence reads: CASSLPDRGGHGYTF. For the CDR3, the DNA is TGTGCCAGCAGCCTACCTGACAGGGGAGGTCATGGCTACACCTTC.

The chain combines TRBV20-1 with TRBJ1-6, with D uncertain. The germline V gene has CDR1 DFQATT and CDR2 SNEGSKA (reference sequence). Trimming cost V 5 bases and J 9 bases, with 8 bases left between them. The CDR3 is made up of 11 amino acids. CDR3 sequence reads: CSADGFSPLHF. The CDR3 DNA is TGCAGTGCTGACGGATTTTCACCCCTCCACTTT.

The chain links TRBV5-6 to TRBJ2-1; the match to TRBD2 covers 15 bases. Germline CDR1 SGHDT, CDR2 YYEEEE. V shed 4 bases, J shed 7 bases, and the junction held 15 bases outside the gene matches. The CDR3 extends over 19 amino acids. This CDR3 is CASSRRTSGGAQVGNEQFF. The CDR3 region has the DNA TGTGCCAGCAGCCGGAGGACTAGCGGGGGGGCTCAGGTGGGGAATGAGCAGTTCTTC.

The CDR3 loop is CASSQGSGRVNEKLFF. In DNA, the CDR3 is TGTGCCAGCAGCCAAGGAAGTGGCAGGGTAAATGAAAAACTGTTTTTT. The V gene is TRBV3-1 (or the pseudogene TRBV3-2), the J gene TRBJ1-4; TRBD1 might be the D (5 bases). Deletions cut 1 base from V and 5 bases from J, with 14 bases between. The CDR3 consists of 16 residues. CDR1 is LGHDT and CDR2 is YNNKEL in the germline V gene (reference sequence).

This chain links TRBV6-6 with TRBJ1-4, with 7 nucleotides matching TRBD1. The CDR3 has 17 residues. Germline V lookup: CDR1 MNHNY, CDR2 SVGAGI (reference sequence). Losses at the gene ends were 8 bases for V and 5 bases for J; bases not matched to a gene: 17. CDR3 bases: TGTGCCAGCGGTCGACAGGGACTTAACCAGGGAAATGAAAAACTGTTTTTT. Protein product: CASGRQGLNQGNEKLFF.

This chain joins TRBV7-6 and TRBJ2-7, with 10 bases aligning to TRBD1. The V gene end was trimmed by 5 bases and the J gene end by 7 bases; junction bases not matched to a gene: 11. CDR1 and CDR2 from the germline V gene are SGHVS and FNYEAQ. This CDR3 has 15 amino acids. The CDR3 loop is CASSLTGQGFGEQYF. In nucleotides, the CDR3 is TGTGCCAGCAGCCTCACGGGACAGGGGTTTGGGGAGCAGTACTTC.

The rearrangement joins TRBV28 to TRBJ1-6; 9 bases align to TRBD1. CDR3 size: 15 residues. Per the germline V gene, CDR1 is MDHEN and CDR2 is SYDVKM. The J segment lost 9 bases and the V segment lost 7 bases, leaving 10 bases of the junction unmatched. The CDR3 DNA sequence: TGTGCCAGCACCTCTTCGGGACAGGGAGGTTCACCCCTCCACTTT. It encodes CASTSSGQGGSPLHF.

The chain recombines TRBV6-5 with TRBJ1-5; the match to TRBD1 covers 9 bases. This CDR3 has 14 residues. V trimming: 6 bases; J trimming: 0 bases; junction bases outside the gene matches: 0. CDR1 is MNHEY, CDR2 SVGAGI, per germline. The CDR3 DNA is TGTGCCAGCAGGACAGGGGGTAGCAATCAGCCCCAGCATTTT. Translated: CASRTGGSNQPQHF.

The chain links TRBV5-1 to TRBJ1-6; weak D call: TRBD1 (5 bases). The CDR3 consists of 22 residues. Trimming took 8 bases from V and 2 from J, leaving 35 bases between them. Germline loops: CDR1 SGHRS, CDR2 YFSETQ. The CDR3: CASLKFSGFGKGPAAYNSPLHF. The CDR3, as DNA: TGCGCCAGTCTCAAATTTTCGGGCTTCGGGAAGGGACCGGCGGCCTATAATTCACCCCTCCACTTT.